This note documents a single T cell receptor beta chain sequence. The data belong to a study of blood T cell repertoires in COVID-19. Losses at the gene ends were 5 bases for V and 2 bases for J; bases not matched to a gene: 4. The CDR3 runs to 14 residues. Germline V gene sequence: CDR1 KGHSH, CDR2 LQKENI. Data came from immunoSEQ multiplex PCR; TCRdb stores just in-frame clones and leaves some out. This table has under 200,000 clones, 82% appearing once. This clonotype was obtained from a woman in her sixties or seventies with COVID-19, enrolled during active disease. The rearrangement uses TRBV18 and TRBJ2-5, with 8 bases lining up with TRBD2. Material for sequencing was peripheral blood. CDR3 in amino acids: CASSSTSGQETQYF. CDR3 bases: TGTGCCAGCTCATCAACTAGCGGACAAGAGACCCAGTACTTC. The variable domain in full, with the rest retrieved from reference TRBV18 and TRBJ2-5, is NAGVMQNPRHLVRRRGQEARLRCSPMKGHSHVYWYRQLPEEGLKFMVYLQKENIIDESGMPKERFSAEFPKEGPSILRIQQVVRGDSAAYFCASSSTSGQETQYFGPGTRLLVL.